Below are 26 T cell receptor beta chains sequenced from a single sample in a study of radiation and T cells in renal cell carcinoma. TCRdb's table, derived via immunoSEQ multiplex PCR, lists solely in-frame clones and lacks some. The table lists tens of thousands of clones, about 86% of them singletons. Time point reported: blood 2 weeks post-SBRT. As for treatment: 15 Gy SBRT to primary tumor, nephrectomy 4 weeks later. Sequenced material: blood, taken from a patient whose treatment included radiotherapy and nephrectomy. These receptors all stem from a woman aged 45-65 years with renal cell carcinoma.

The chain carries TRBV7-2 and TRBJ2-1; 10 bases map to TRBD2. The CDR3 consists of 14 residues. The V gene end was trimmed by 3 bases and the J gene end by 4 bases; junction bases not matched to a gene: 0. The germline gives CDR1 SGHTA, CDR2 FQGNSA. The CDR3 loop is CASSLTSGYNEQFF. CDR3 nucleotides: TGTGCCAGCAGCTTGACTAGCGGGTACAATGAGCAGTTCTTC.

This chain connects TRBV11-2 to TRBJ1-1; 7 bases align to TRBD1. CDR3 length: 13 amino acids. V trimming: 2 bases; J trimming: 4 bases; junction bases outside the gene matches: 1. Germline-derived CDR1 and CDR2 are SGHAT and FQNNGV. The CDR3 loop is CASSLSGGTEAFF. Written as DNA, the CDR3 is TGTGCCAGCAGCTTATCAGGGGGCACTGAAGCTTTCTTT.

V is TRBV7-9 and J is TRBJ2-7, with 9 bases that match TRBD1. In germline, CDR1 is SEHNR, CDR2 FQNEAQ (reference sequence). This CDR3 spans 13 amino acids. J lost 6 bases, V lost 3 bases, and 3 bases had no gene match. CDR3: CASSLGQGAEQYF. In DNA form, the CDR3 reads TGTGCCAGCAGCTTGGGACAGGGAGCCGAGCAGTACTTC.

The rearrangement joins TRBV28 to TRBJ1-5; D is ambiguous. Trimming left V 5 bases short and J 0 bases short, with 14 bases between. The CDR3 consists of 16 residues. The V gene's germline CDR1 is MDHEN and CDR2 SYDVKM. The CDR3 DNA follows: TGTGCCAGCAGTCCCTGGAGTCAGATTAGCAATCAGCCCCAGCATTTT. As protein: CASSPWSQISNQPQHF. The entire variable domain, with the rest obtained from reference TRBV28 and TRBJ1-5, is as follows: DVKVTQSSRYLVKRTGEKVFLECVQDMDHENMFWYRQDPGLGLRLIYFSYDVKMKEKGDIPEGYSVSREKKERFSLILESASTNQTSMYLCASSPWSQISNQPQHFGDGTRLSIL.

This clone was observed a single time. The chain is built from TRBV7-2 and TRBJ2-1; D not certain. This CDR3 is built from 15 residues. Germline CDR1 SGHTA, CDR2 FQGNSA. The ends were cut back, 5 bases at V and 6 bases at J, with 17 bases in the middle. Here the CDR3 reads CASSVWGSHVNEQFF. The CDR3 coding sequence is TGTGCCAGCAGCGTCTGGGGATCCCACGTCAATGAGCAGTTCTTC.

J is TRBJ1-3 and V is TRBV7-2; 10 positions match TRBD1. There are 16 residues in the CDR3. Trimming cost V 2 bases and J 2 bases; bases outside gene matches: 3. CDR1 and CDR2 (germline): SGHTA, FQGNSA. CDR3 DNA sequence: TGTGCCAGCAGCTTATACGACAGGGGGCCTGGAAACACCATATATTTT. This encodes CASSLYDRGPGNTIYF.

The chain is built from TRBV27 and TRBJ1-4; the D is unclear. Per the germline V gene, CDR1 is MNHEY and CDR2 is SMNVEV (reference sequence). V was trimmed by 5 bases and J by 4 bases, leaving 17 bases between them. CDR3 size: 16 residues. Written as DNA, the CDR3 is TGTGCCAGCAGTCCCTGGTCTCTAACCTTTAATGAAAAACTGTTTTTT. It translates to CASSPWSLTFNEKLFF.

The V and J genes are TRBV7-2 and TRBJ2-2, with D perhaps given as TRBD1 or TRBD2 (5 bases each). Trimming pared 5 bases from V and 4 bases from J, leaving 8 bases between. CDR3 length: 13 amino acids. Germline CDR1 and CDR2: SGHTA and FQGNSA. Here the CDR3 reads CASSRDLTGELFF. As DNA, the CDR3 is TGTGCCAGCAGCCGGGACCTCACCGGGGAGCTGTTTTTT.

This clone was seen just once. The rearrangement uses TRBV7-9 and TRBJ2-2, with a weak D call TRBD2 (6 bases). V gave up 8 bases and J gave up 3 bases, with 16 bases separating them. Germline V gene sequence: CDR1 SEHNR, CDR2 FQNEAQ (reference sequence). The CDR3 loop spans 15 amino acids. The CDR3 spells CASGRRQGYTGELFF. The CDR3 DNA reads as TGTGCCAGCGGGAGGCGGCAGGGTTACACCGGGGAGCTGTTTTTT.

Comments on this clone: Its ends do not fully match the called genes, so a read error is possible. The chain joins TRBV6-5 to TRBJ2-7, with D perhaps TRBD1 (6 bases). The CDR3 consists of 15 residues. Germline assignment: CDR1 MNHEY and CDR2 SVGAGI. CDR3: CASSYSVGGSFEQYF. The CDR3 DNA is TGTGCCAGCAGTTACTCCGTTGGGGGCTCCTTCGAGCAGTACTTC.

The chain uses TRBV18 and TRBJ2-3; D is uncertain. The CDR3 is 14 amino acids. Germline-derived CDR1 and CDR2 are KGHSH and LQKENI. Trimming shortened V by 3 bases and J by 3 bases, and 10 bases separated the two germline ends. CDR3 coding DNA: TGTGCCAGCTCACCTGATGGGTTTACAGATACGCAGTATTTT. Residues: CASSPDGFTDTQYF.

The CDR3 reads CASSFSILNEQFF. Written as DNA, the CDR3 is TGCGCCAGCAGCTTCTCCATCCTCAATGAGCAGTTCTTC. V and J are TRBV5-1 and TRBJ2-1; D remains unclear. This CDR3 comprises 13 residues. In germline, CDR1 is SGHRS, CDR2 YFSETQ. V lost 2 bases, J lost 6 bases, and 9 bases lay in between.

CDR3 nucleotide sequence: TGCGCCAGCAGTCCGACAGGGGCCTATGGCTACACCTTC. Residues: CASSPTGAYGYTF. V gene TRBV10-1 combines with J gene TRBJ1-2; TRBD1 matches 8 bases. The CDR3 loop spans 13 amino acids. Germline-derived CDR1 and CDR2 are WNHNN and SYGVQD (reference sequence). V shed 5 bases and J 4 bases; nucleotides not matched to a gene: 3.

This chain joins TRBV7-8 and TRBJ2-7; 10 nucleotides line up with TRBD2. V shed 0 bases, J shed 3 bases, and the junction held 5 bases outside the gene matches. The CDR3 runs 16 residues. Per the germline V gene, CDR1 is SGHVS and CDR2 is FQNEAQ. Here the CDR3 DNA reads TGTGCCAGCAGCTTAGCGCTAGCGGGAGAAATCTACGAGCAGTACTTC. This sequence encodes CASSLALAGEIYEQYF.

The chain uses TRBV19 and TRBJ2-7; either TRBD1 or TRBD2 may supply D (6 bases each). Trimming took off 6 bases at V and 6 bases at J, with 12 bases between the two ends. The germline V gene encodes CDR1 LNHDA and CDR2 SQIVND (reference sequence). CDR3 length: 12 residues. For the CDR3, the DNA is TGTGCCAGTAGCCGGGGGCTCGGCGAGCAGTACTTC. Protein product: CASSRGLGEQYF.

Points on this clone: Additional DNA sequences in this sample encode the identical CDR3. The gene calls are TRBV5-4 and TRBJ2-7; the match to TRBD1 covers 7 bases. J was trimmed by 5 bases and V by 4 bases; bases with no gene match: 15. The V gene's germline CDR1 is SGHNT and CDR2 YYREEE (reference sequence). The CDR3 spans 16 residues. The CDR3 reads CASSPRGSGQAHEQYF. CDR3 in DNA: TGTGCCAGCAGCCCCAGGGGGAGCGGTCAGGCCCACGAGCAGTACTTC.

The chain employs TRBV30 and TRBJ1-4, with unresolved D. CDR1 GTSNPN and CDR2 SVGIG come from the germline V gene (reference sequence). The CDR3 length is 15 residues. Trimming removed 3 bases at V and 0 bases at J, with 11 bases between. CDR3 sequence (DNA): TGTGCCTGGAGGGCCGACCTGTCAACTAATGAAAAACTGTTTTTT. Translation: CAWRADLSTNEKLFF.

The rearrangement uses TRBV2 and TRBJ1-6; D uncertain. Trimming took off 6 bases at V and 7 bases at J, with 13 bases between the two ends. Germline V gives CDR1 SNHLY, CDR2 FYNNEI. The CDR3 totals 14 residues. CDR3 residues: CASRVNSLNSPLHF. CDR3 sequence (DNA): TGTGCCAGCAGAGTAAACTCCTTAAATTCACCCCTCCACTTT.

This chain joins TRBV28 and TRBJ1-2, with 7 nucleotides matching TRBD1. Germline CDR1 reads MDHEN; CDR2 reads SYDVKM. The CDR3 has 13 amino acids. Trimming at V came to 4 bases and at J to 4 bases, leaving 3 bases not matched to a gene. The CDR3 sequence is CASSSGQSYGYTF. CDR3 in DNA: TGTGCCAGCAGTTCGGGACAGAGCTATGGCTACACCTTC.

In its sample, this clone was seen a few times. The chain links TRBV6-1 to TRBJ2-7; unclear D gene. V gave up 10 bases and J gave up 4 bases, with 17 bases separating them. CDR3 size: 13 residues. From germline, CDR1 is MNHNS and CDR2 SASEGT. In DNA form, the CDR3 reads TGTGCCACCTCGATCCGATCGACTTACGAGCAGTACTTC. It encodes CATSIRSTYEQYF.

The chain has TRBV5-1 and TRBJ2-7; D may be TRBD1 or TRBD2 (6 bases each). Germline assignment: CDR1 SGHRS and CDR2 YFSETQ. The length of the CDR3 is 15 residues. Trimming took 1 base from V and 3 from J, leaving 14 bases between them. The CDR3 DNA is TGCGCCAGCAGCTTGTTAGGGGGGTCCGACTACGAGCAGTACTTC. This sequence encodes CASSLLGGSDYEQYF.

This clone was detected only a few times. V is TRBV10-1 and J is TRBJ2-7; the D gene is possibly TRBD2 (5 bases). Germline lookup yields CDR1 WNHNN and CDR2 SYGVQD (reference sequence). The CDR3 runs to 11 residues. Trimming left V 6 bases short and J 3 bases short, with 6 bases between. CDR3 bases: TGCGCCAGCAGCGAGGGCTACGAGCAGTACTTC. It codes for CASSEGYEQYF.

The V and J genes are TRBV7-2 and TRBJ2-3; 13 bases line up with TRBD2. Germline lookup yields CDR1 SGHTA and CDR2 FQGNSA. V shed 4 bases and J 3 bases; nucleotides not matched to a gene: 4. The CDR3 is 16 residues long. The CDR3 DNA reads TGTGCCAGCAGCTCCCGACTAGCGGGAGGTACAGATACGCAGTATTTT. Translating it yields CASSSRLAGGTDTQYF.

The CDR3 DNA is TGTGCCAGCGTCTACGGGGGCACTAATCAGCCCCAGCATTTT. Translation: CASVYGGTNQPQHF. V is TRBV27 and J is TRBJ1-5; a weak D match, TRBD1 (6 bases). The CDR3 is 14 residues long. CDR1 is MNHEY and CDR2 is SMNVEV in the germline V gene (reference sequence). V lost 8 bases and J lost 4, with 15 bases in between.

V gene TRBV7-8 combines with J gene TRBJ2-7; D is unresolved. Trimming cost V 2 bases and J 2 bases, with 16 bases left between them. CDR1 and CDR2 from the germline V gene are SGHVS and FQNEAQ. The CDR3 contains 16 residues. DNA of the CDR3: TGTGCCAGCAGCTTAAGGGATCTAAGGGTTACCTACGAGCAGTACTTC. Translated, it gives CASSLRDLRVTYEQYF.

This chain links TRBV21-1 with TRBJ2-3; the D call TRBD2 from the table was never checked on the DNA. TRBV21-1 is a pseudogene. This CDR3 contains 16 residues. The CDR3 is CASSKAPGVSTDTQYF. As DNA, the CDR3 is TGTGCCAGCAGCAAAGCCCCGGGAGTAAGCACAGATACGCAGTATTTT.